The 21 T cell receptor beta chains presented below share a single source sample, sequenced in a study of identical twins. Via MiXCR, TCRdb re-called the 5' RACE reads, giving one row per CDR3 protein. The table lists about 890,000 distinct CDR3 sequences, approximately 13% of them singletons. These data were also filed under a second study, of yellow fever vaccine responses in identical twins.

Sample: PBMCs. The receptors were sampled from a woman younger than 30 in good health.

This clonotype showed up many times. The chain recombines TRBV3-1 with TRBJ1-5; D unresolved. In germline, CDR1 is LGHDT, CDR2 YNNKEL (reference sequence). This CDR3 is built from 14 residues. The V gene lost 1 base and the J gene lost 5 bases, with 9 bases spanning the gap. The CDR3 region has the DNA TGTGCCAGCAGCCAAGTGGGTATAGATCAGCCCCAGCATTTT. Its protein is CASSQVGIDQPQHF.

The chain recombines TRBV5-1 with TRBJ1-4; maybe TRBD1 (6 bases). Between the trimmed V and J ends, which lost 2 bases and 6 bases, there was a span of 11 bases. CDR1 is SGHRS and CDR2 is YFSETQ in the germline V gene. This CDR3 has 14 amino acids. Written as DNA, the CDR3 is TGCGCCAGCAGCTTCCAGGGGACCCATGAAAAACTGTTTTTT. Translation: CASSFQGTHEKLFF.

The rearrangement uses TRBV15 and TRBJ2-3; no reliable D call. The V end was cut by 0 bases, the J end by 2 bases, with 9 bases between. The CDR3 has 15 residues. Germline CDR1 is LNHNV and CDR2 is YYDKDF (reference sequence). The CDR3 is CATSRDRVFTDTQYF. CDR3 bases: TGTGCCACCAGCAGAGATAGGGTCTTCACAGATACGCAGTATTTT.

V and J are TRBV11-3 and TRBJ2-5; 10 bases match TRBD1. V lost 5 bases, J lost 3 bases, and 6 bases stayed unmatched. Germline V gene data show CDR1 as SGHNT and CDR2 as YENEEA. This CDR3 contains 15 residues. Written as DNA, the CDR3 is TGTGCCAGCAGCCGGGACAGGGGCCTTGAAGAGACCCAGTACTTC. Translation: CASSRDRGLEETQYF.

The V gene is TRBV18, the J gene TRBJ2-1; D is perhaps TRBD2 (8 bases). The CDR3 consists of 15 residues. Trimming stripped 3 bases from V and 6 bases from J, with 15 bases between. From germline, CDR1 is KGHSH and CDR2 LQKENI. DNA for the CDR3: TGTGCCAGCTCACCCCGGGAGGGGGCGGTCAATGAGCAGTTCTTC. It yields the protein CASSPREGAVNEQFF. The full variable domain, with the rest looked up from reference TRBV18 and TRBJ2-1, is NAGVMQNPRHLVRRRGQEARLRCSPMKGHSHVYWYRQLPEEGLKFMVYLQKENIIDESGMPKERFSAEFPKEGPSILRIQQVVRGDSAAYFCASSPREGAVNEQFFGPGTRLTVL.

Only a few counts were recorded for this clonotype. The gene calls are TRBV6-2 or TRBV6-3 and TRBJ1-2; D is unresolved. CDR1 is MNHEY, CDR2 SVGEGT, per germline. The CDR3 covers 10 residues. V shed 6 bases and J shed 7 bases, with 6 bases lying between them. As DNA, the CDR3 is TGTGCCAGCAGACGGTCTGGCTACACCTTC. Translating it yields CASRRSGYTF.

This rearrangement joins TRBV20-1 to TRBJ2-7; 12 bases are a match to TRBD2. V lost 1 base to trimming and J lost 7 bases; unmatched junction nucleotides: 8. Germline assignment: CDR1 DFQATT and CDR2 SNEGSKA (reference sequence). This CDR3 region has 15 residues. This CDR3 is CSARAAGLAGREQYF. As DNA, the CDR3 is TGCAGTGCTAGAGCGGCGGGACTAGCGGGTCGGGAGCAGTACTTC.

The sample holds a few counts of this clonotype. The chain links TRBV7-9 to TRBJ2-3; 13 bases fit TRBD2. CDR1 and CDR2 (germline): SEHNR, FQNEAQ (reference sequence). The CDR3 consists of 17 residues. J was trimmed by 3 bases and V by 1 base; bases with no gene match: 4. This CDR3 is CASSLGTSGSVTDTQYF. In nucleotides, the CDR3 is TGTGCCAGCAGCTTAGGGACTAGCGGGAGCGTGACAGATACGCAGTATTTT.

The chain links TRBV5-4 to TRBJ2-1; D may be TRBD2 (6 bases). The CDR3 sequence is 20 residues long. Germline V gene lookup returns CDR1 SGHNT and CDR2 YYREEE (reference sequence). Trimming removed 0 bases from V and 3 bases from J, with 25 bases in between. As DNA, the CDR3 is TGTGCCAGCAGCTTGGGGTCGGGACTGGGCTTAGGACGTAACTACAATGAGCAGTTCTTC. Its translation is CASSLGSGLGLGRNYNEQFF.

There are a few counts of this clonotype. The chain recombines TRBV29-1 with TRBJ2-1, with TRBD2 matching 10 bases. V was pared by 4 bases and J by 1 base, with 10 bases of the junction left unmatched. CDR1 and CDR2 (germline): SQVTM, ANQGSEA. This CDR3 is built from 17 residues. CDR3 nucleotides: TGCAGCGTTGTTAGGCTAGCGGGAGTGGCGTCCTACAATGAGCAGTTCTTC. Translating gives CSVVRLAGVASYNEQFF.

This clonotype has just a few counts. J is TRBJ2-1 and V is TRBV2; TRBD2 agrees at 9 bases. Trimming took 3 bases from V and 10 from J; bases not matched to a gene: 7. This CDR3 is 14 amino acids long. Germline-derived CDR1 and CDR2 are SNHLY and FYNNEI. The CDR3 DNA sequence: TGTGCCAGCAGTGAGGGCGGGAGGGCCGGAGAGCAGTTCTTC. This translates into CASSEGGRAGEQFF.

The chain has TRBV28 and TRBJ2-1; no firm D call. CDR3 length: 14 residues. V gave up 2 bases and J gave up 0 bases, with 5 bases separating them. Germline V gene data show CDR1 as MDHEN and CDR2 as SYDVKM. CDR3 nucleotides: TGTGCCAGCAGTTTAACAGACTCCTACAATGAGCAGTTCTTC. Translating it yields CASSLTDSYNEQFF.

This clonotype was picked up a small number of times. The chain joins TRBV12-3 or TRBV12-4 to TRBJ1-2; maybe TRBD1 (5 bases). The CDR3 consists of 14 residues. V lost 7 bases and J 4 bases, leaving 16 bases between the germline ends. As DNA, the CDR3 is TGTGCCAGCACCCCCCAGGGAGGGGCCTATGGCTACACCTTC. Its translation: CASTPQGGAYGYTF.

The V call is TRBV5-1, the J call TRBJ2-1; the D gene is possibly TRBD1 (5 bases). CDR1 and CDR2 from the germline V gene are SGHRS and YFSETQ. The CDR3 has 16 residues. Trimming removed 0 bases from V and 4 bases from J, with 14 bases in between. The CDR3 reads CASSLGLGARYNEQFF. CDR3 DNA: TGCGCCAGCAGCTTGGGTTTAGGGGCCCGTTACAATGAGCAGTTCTTC.

J is TRBJ2-7 and V is TRBV9, with 9 bases identical to TRBD1. The CDR3 extends over 16 amino acids. Trimming at V came to 0 bases and at J to 7 bases, leaving 11 bases not matched to a gene. The germline gives CDR1 SGDLS, CDR2 YYNGEE. CDR3 protein: CASSVVGTGNLGEQYV. DNA of the CDR3: TGTGCCAGCAGCGTAGTTGGGACAGGGAATCTGGGGGAGCAGTACGTC.

This clonotype was recorded a few times. This chain joins TRBV29-1 and TRBJ2-1; 10 bases fit TRBD2. The CDR3 runs to 18 residues. V was pared by 4 bases and J by 0 bases, with 12 bases of the junction left unmatched. CDR1 is SQVTM, CDR2 ANQGSEA, per germline. The CDR3 region is CSVGLSSGGQSSYNEQFF. The CDR3 DNA follows: TGCAGCGTTGGATTGAGTAGCGGGGGGCAAAGCTCCTACAATGAGCAGTTCTTC.

This clonotype has a handful of counts. This rearrangement joins TRBV4-2 to TRBJ2-3; no clear D. The CDR3 is 14 amino acids. V lost 4 bases to trimming and J lost 2 bases, with 10 bases between them. Germline assignment: CDR1 LGHNA and CDR2 YNFKEQ. CDR3 DNA sequence: TGTGCCAGCAGCCCGGGTTTTCTCACAGATACGCAGTATTTT. Protein sequence: CASSPGFLTDTQYF.

Here the CDR3 DNA reads TGTGCCAGCAGTTCCGGGGGGCGGACTAGCACAGATACGCAGTATTTT. It translates to CASSSGGRTSTDTQYF. This chain links TRBV28 with TRBJ2-3; TRBD2 is a possible D gene (7 bases). The ends were cut back, 4 bases at V and 0 bases at J, with 14 bases in the middle. Per the germline V gene, CDR1 is MDHEN and CDR2 is SYDVKM. The CDR3 loop spans 16 amino acids.

This clonotype was detected a few times. The chain has TRBV12-3 or TRBV12-4 and TRBJ2-1; TRBD2 agrees at 7 bases. Trimming at V came to 4 bases and at J to 2 bases, leaving 5 bases not matched to a gene. The length of the CDR3 is 15 residues. The CDR3 loop reads CASSSQAGTYNEQFF. The CDR3 bases are TGTGCCAGCAGTTCCCAAGCGGGGACCTACAATGAGCAGTTCTTC.

The rearrangement uses TRBV9 and TRBJ2-3, with D unresolved. The V gene lost 1 base and the J gene lost 0 bases, with 12 bases spanning the gap. There are 16 residues in the CDR3. Germline CDR1 SGDLS, CDR2 YYNGEE. The CDR3, as DNA: TGTGCCAGCAGCGTATTAGGATGGTCTAGCACAGATACGCAGTATTTT. This gives the protein CASSVLGWSSTDTQYF.

This clonotype was observed many times. The gene calls are TRBV20-1 and TRBJ1-2; D remains unclear. Germline V lookup: CDR1 DFQATT, CDR2 SNEGSKA (reference sequence). Trimming stripped 2 bases from V and 1 base from J, with 17 bases between. There are 16 residues in the CDR3. The CDR3, as DNA: TGCAGTGCTAGACTTTATGGACCATCCCTTAACTATGGCTACACCTTC. It encodes CSARLYGPSLNYGYTF.